This paragraph reports one T cell receptor beta chain. This could be a read error, since a much larger clone is one nucleotide away. Both RNA and DNA were isolated together from approximately 22-30 mg of bulk tissue that had not been sorted. Germline V CDR1 and CDR2: MNHEY, SVGAGI. The CDR3 sequence is 12 residues long. This record comes from a study of tumor-infiltrating lymphocytes in primary liver carcinoma. TCR beta cDNA was prepared out of around 460 ng total RNA by means of a constant-region primer. Three nested multiplex PCR rounds, a slightly modified ARM-PCR, produced the libraries for TCR beta. TRBV1-TRBV30 forward primers and a C-beta reverse primer were used in the first two PCR rounds, which each ran for approximately 10 cycles. TCRdb ran MiXCR on the multiplex PCR reads and lists one entry per CDR3 protein. The sample shows 95,000 to 100,000 distinct CDR3 sequences, around 73% of them seen only once.

V and J are TRBV6-5 and TRBJ2-5; D unresolved. This sequence originates from a woman aged 60 to 75 with primary liver carcinoma and hepatitis B virus infection. Sequencing used liver tumor tissue from sampling region 2. Subset given: tumor region T2, inferior pole. The CDR3: CASSSYGEIQYF. CDR3 DNA sequence: TGTGCCAGCAGTTCCTATGGAGAGATCCAGTACTTC.